These 30 T cell receptor beta chains were all obtained from the same sample, sequenced in a study of blood T cells in healthy people across ages. Sample-barcoded 5' priming and a J-beta primer mix drove a second PCR of about 6 to 12 cycles. TCRdb independently ran MiXCR on the 5' RACE reads; one entry per CDR3 protein. The sample lists 890,000 or so distinct CDR3 sequences, 55% to 65% seen once, with about 27% in the top ten. The specimen was blood. The receptors shown here come from a man aged 30-40 years in good health.

The chain links TRBV6-4 to TRBJ2-1; D is unclear. Germline loops: CDR1 MRHNA, CDR2 SNTAGT. The CDR3 extends over 16 amino acids. V dropped 5 bases and J dropped 0 bases, with 14 bases sitting between them. The CDR3 here is CASSPQSGLSYNEQFF. The CDR3 DNA reads as TGTGCCAGCAGTCCTCAGTCGGGTCTCTCCTACAATGAGCAGTTCTTC.

J is TRBJ2-6 and V is TRBV7-8; tentatively, D is TRBD1 (5 bases). The CDR3 is 23 amino acids. Trimming took off 2 bases at V and 0 bases at J, with 29 bases between the two ends. Germline CDR1 is SGHVS and CDR2 is FQNEAQ. In nucleotides, the CDR3 is TGTGCCAGCAGCTTATTCCCCCACGAGTACAGGCCGCTTAGGGACTCTGGGGCCAACGTCCTGACTTTC. Protein product: CASSLFPHEYRPLRDSGANVLTF.

This clonotype appeared once. The CDR3 loop is CASSQDGRWDTQYF. The CDR3 DNA follows: TGCGCCAGCAGCCAAGATGGTCGTTGGGATACGCAGTATTTT. The chain employs TRBV4-1 and TRBJ2-3; D is unresolved. CDR1 and CDR2 from the germline V gene are MGHRA and YSYEKL. Trimming removed 0 bases at V and 6 bases at J, with 10 bases between. The CDR3 contains 14 residues.

This clonotype was counted a few times. The rearrangement links TRBV7-9 to TRBJ1-2; D is uncertain. From germline, CDR1 is SEHNR and CDR2 FQNEAQ (reference sequence). Trimming left V 5 bases short and J 8 bases short, with 12 bases between. This CDR3 comprises 12 residues. This CDR3 reads CASSQDSGGYTF. The CDR3 bases are TGTGCCAGCAGCCAGGACTCGGGGGGCTACACCTTC. The full variable domain, in which reference TRBV7-9 and TRBJ1-2 provide the parts outside the CDR3, is DTGVSQNPRHKITKRGQNVTFRCDPISEHNRLYWYRQTLGQGPEFLTYFQNEAQLEKSRLLSDRFSAERPKGSFSTLEIQRTEQGDSAMYLCASSQDSGGYTFGSGTRLTVV.

The chain combines TRBV7-2 with TRBJ2-6, with D unclear. Trimming left V 7 bases short and J 3 bases short, with 7 bases between. The CDR3 covers 13 residues. CDR1 is SGHTA and CDR2 is FQGNSA in the germline V gene. The CDR3 is CASKGFGANVLTF. The DNA for the CDR3 is TGTGCCAGCAAGGGCTTTGGGGCCAACGTCCTGACTTTC.

In its sample, this clonotype was seen a few times. The chain uses TRBV7-3 and TRBJ2-1; 9 bases line up with TRBD2. Germline-derived CDR1 and CDR2 are SGHTA and FQGTGA. CDR3 length: 13 residues. The junction had 4 bases not matched to a gene; V was cut back by 4 bases and J by 9 bases. DNA for the CDR3: TGTGCCAGCAGCTCTAGCGGGGTGGGTGAGCAGTTCTTC. Residues: CASSSSGVGEQFF.

This chain links TRBV2 with TRBJ1-2; D may be TRBD1 (5 bases). Germline V CDR1 and CDR2: SNHLY, FYNNEI. V was shortened by 3 bases and J by 7 bases, with 9 bases between the two germline ends. The CDR3 has 12 amino acids. This CDR3 reads CASSDMGPGYTF. The CDR3 DNA reads TGTGCCAGCAGTGATATGGGACCTGGCTACACCTTC.

J is TRBJ2-7 and V is TRBV20-1; D possibly corresponds to TRBD2 (7 bases). The germline gives CDR1 DFQATT, CDR2 SNEGSKA (reference sequence). Trimming removed 0 bases at V and 5 bases at J, with 17 bases between. CDR3 length: 15 residues. This chain's CDR3 is CSARDFRRGANEQYF. DNA of the CDR3: TGCAGTGCTAGAGATTTTCGACGGGGGGCCAACGAGCAGTACTTC.

The gene calls are TRBV12-3 or TRBV12-4 and TRBJ2-1, with 12 bases matching TRBD1. The CDR3 is 15 amino acids. After removal of 5 bases from V and 7 bases from J, the junction contained 6 bases not matched to a gene. Here the CDR3 reads CASSKGQGARNEQFF. CDR3 in DNA: TGTGCCAGCAGTAAGGGACAGGGGGCGCGGAATGAGCAGTTCTTC.

The J gene is TRBJ1-6, the V gene TRBV27; the match to TRBD1 covers 8 bases. This CDR3 region has 19 residues. Germline V gives CDR1 MNHEY, CDR2 SMNVEV (reference sequence). J lost 0 bases, V lost 5 bases, and 12 bases had no gene match. This chain's CDR3 is CASSTPKTGEGSYNSPLHF. In nucleotides, the CDR3 is TGTGCCAGCAGTACCCCGAAGACAGGGGAAGGCTCCTATAATTCACCCCTCCACTTT.

This chain connects TRBV9 to TRBJ2-2; perhaps TRBD2 as D (6 bases). Per germline, CDR1 SGDLS and CDR2 YYNGEE. The germline V and J ends were trimmed by 4 bases and 4 bases, with 17 bases remaining between them. This CDR3 comprises 16 residues. CDR3 DNA: TGTGCCAGCAGCCTGGATCGGGGGACCCTCACCGGGGAGCTGTTTTTT. Translated: CASSLDRGTLTGELFF.

The CDR3 DNA sequence: TGCGCCAGCAGCCAAGATTACAGGGCCGGGAATGAAAAACTGTTTTTT. Translated, it gives CASSQDYRAGNEKLFF. V gene TRBV4-1 combines with J gene TRBJ1-4, with a tentative D call TRBD1 (6 bases). Trimming removed 0 bases from V and 5 bases from J, with 13 bases in between. CDR3 length: 16 amino acids. CDR1 MGHRA and CDR2 YSYEKL come from the germline V gene.

This clonotype was seen ten or more times. J is TRBJ2-5 and V is TRBV7-8; 12 nucleotides match TRBD2. Per the germline V gene, CDR1 is SGHVS and CDR2 is FQNEAQ. Trimming took 6 bases from V and 5 from J; bases not matched to a gene: 10. There are 16 residues in the CDR3. The DNA for the CDR3 is TGTGCCAGCAGTCCCTCCTGGACTAGCGGGGTTGAGACCCAGTACTTC. Its translation: CASSPSWTSGVETQYF.

This clonotype was seen a few times. V and J are TRBV7-2 and TRBJ2-3; TRBD1 matches 7 bases. This CDR3 is 11 amino acids long. Trimming at V came to 5 bases and at J to 9 bases, leaving 2 bases not matched to a gene. Germline V CDR1 and CDR2: SGHTA, FQGNSA. DNA of the CDR3: TGTGCCAGCAGCCTACAGGGGACGCAGTATTTT. It specifies CASSLQGTQYF. Variable domain in full (rest from reference TRBV7-2 and TRBJ2-3): GAGVSQSPSNKVTEKGKDVELRCDPISGHTALYWYRQSLGQGLEFLIYFQGNSAPDKSGLPSDRFSAERTGGSVSTLTIQRTQQEDSAVYLCASSLQGTQYFGPGTRLTVL.

This clonotype was found a few times. The chain has TRBV6-2 or TRBV6-3 and TRBJ1-2; weak D call: TRBD1 (5 bases). The germline CDR1 and CDR2 sequences are MNHEY and SVGEGT. With 7 bases removed from V and 6 bases from J, the gap between germline ends came to 15 bases. CDR3 length: 13 amino acids. CDR3 nucleotides: TGTGCCAGCACCCAGGAAAGGGGAAATGGCTACACCTTC. This translates into CASTQERGNGYTF.

This sequence joins TRBV9 and TRBJ2-3, with 10 bases that match TRBD2. The CDR3 runs to 15 residues. The germline V gene has CDR1 SGDLS and CDR2 YYNGEE. The V gene end was trimmed by 3 bases and the J gene end by 4 bases; junction bases not matched to a gene: 5. This CDR3 reads CASSARLAGPDTQYF. DNA of the CDR3: TGTGCCAGCAGCGCACGACTAGCGGGTCCAGATACGCAGTATTTT. Drawing the rest from reference TRBV9 and TRBJ2-3, the complete variable domain is DSGVTQTPKHLITATGQRVTLRCSPRSGDLSVYWYQQSLDQGLQFLIQYYNGEERAKGNILERFSAQQFPDLHSELNLSSLELGDSALYFCASSARLAGPDTQYFGPGTRLTVL.

This clonotype appeared a single time. The chain recombines TRBV20-1 with TRBJ2-3, with a tentative D call TRBD2 (5 bases). This CDR3 has 14 amino acids. Between the trimmed V and J ends, which lost 5 bases and 2 bases, there was a span of 14 bases. CDR1 and CDR2 (germline): DFQATT, SNEGSKA (reference sequence). The CDR3 region has the DNA TGCAGTGCTGATACCAGCGGAAACACAGATACGCAGTATTTT. It specifies CSADTSGNTDTQYF.

Only a few counts were recorded for this clonotype. The V call is TRBV12-3 or TRBV12-4, the J call TRBJ2-1, with no clear D. There are 14 residues in the CDR3. V was pared by 6 bases and J by 7 bases, with 16 bases between. The CDR3 loop reads CASRPNSQPNEQFF. The CDR3 DNA sequence: TGTGCCAGCAGACCGAATTCCCAACCAAATGAGCAGTTCTTC.

The chain carries TRBV2 and TRBJ2-2; TRBD2 matches at 9 bases. After removal of 7 bases from V and 2 bases from J, the junction contained 5 bases not matched to a gene. There are 15 residues in the CDR3. Germline assignment: CDR1 SNHLY and CDR2 FYNNEI. This CDR3 is CASTLTSGNTGELFF. CDR3 DNA: TGTGCCAGCACGCTGACTAGCGGAAACACCGGGGAGCTGTTTTTT.

V is TRBV18 and J is TRBJ2-7; possibly TRBD2 for D (6 bases). This CDR3 has 15 amino acids. The V gene's germline CDR1 is KGHSH and CDR2 LQKENI. The V gene lost 3 bases and the J gene lost 5 bases, with 17 bases spanning the gap. The CDR3 here is CASSPPGGVAHEQYF. The CDR3 region has the DNA TGTGCCAGCTCACCTCCCGGAGGGGTAGCCCACGAGCAGTACTTC.

In its sample, this clonotype was seen a few times. The V and J genes are TRBV20-1 and TRBJ2-6; unclear D gene. Germline assignment: CDR1 DFQATT and CDR2 SNEGSKA (reference sequence). V was trimmed by 3 bases and J by 3 bases, leaving 9 bases between them. The CDR3 is 14 residues long. CDR3 protein: CSASEGNGANVLTF. The CDR3 DNA is TGCAGTGCTAGTGAAGGGAATGGGGCCAACGTCCTGACTTTC.

This clonotype was counted a few times. This chain joins TRBV2 and TRBJ2-5; D not resolved. CDR1 SNHLY and CDR2 FYNNEI come from the germline V gene. The CDR3 spans 8 residues. V gave up 7 bases and J gave up 6 bases, with 0 bases separating them. CDR3 protein: CASKTQYF. In DNA, the CDR3 is TGTGCCAGCAAGACCCAGTACTTC.

This clonotype was seen a few times. This chain uses TRBV6-5 with TRBJ1-2, with D uncertain. The germline CDR1 and CDR2 sequences are MNHEY and SVGAGI. This CDR3 spans 14 amino acids. The V end was cut by 0 bases, the J end by 4 bases, with 9 bases between. CDR3 in DNA: TGTGCCAGCAGTTACTCGAATCCTAGCTATGGCTACACCTTC. Translation gives CASSYSNPSYGYTF.

This chain connects TRBV12-3 or TRBV12-4 to TRBJ1-2; 9 bases line up with TRBD1. With V trimmed by 4 bases and J by 4 bases, 7 bases remained unmatched. The CDR3 spans 15 residues. In nucleotides, the CDR3 is TGTGCCAGCAGTTCACAGGGGGCCGTATCCTATGGCTACACCTTC. Translating gives CASSSQGAVSYGYTF.

Many counts were recorded for this clonotype. The chain recombines TRBV29-1 with TRBJ2-7; D gene uncertain. CDR1 is SQVTM, CDR2 ANQGSEA, per germline. V dropped 7 bases and J dropped 2 bases, with 9 bases sitting between them. The CDR3 is made up of 11 amino acids. CDR3 sequence (DNA): TGCAGCGGCCAGGATACCTACGAGCAGTACTTC. Its translation: CSGQDTYEQYF.

The genes are TRBV6-2 or TRBV6-3 and TRBJ2-5; 11 bases match TRBD2. The J call may be mistaken, given a closer DNA end match to TRBJ2-7. Germline values: CDR1 MNHEY, CDR2 SVGEGT. The CDR3 extends over 15 amino acids. CDR3 amino acids: CASSGLAGGDYEQYF. The CDR3 DNA reads TGTGCCAGCAGCGGGCTAGCGGGGGGTGACTACGAGCAGTACTTC.

The chain has TRBV20-1 and TRBJ2-7; TRBD2 might be the D (6 bases). With 3 bases removed from V and 2 bases from J, the gap between germline ends came to 8 bases. CDR1 and CDR2 (germline): DFQATT, SNEGSKA (reference sequence). CDR3 length equals 12 residues. The CDR3 DNA sequence: TGCAGTGCTAGGGGACTCACCTACGAGCAGTACTTC. Translation gives CSARGLTYEQYF.

The V call is TRBV5-1, the J call TRBJ2-7, with 11 bases identical to TRBD1. This CDR3 is 16 amino acids long. The germline gives CDR1 SGHRS, CDR2 YFSETQ. Trimming at V came to 3 bases and at J to 5 bases, leaving 10 bases not matched to a gene. The CDR3 region has the DNA TGCGCCAGCAGCTCCGGGACAGGGGGGGTGGGTGACGAGCAGTACTTC. As protein: CASSSGTGGVGDEQYF.

The V call is TRBV7-3, the J call TRBJ2-4, with a weak D call TRBD1 (7 bases). The end of the DNA aligns better with TRBJ2-7, so the J call may be wrong. Germline assignment: CDR1 SGHTA and CDR2 FQGTGA. The CDR3 sequence is 16 residues long. The CDR3 DNA reads as TGTGCCAGCAGCTTAACTGGGCAGGGGGGTGTGGACGAGCAGTACTTC. Amino acid sequence: CASSLTGQGGVDEQYF.

This clonotype was recorded a few times. The chain links TRBV20-1 to TRBJ2-3; D unclear. Trimming removed 7 bases at V and 6 bases at J, with 14 bases between. There are 12 residues in the CDR3. The germline V gene encodes CDR1 DFQATT and CDR2 SNEGSKA (reference sequence). The CDR3 coding sequence is TGCAGTGTTGAAGTTCTTTCGGATACGCAGTATTTT. Its translation: CSVEVLSDTQYF.